This TCR beta chain was recovered during a study of molecular identifiers for immune sequencing clone quantification. V trimming: 3 bases; J trimming: 1 base; junction bases outside the gene matches: 7. Germline V gene data show CDR1 as DFQATT and CDR2 as SNEGSKA (reference sequence). The CDR3 runs 15 residues. The authors sorted naive CD8 T cells as CD8+CD4-CCR7+CD45RA+. Previously described methods and listed TCR primers were employed for the bulk TCR libraries. TCRdb ran MiXCR on the PCR reads and lists one entry per CDR3 protein. The repertoire has about 89,000 distinct CDR3 sequences, 15% to 20% of them found once; the top ten carry roughly 0.8%. In its sample, this clonotype was seen many times.

The source is a human donor in good health. Some libraries in this study had Jurkat cell RNA spiked in. Input material: naive CD8+ T cells from blood, with Jurkat cell RNA spiked in. Specified subset: FACS-sorted CD8+CD4-CCR7+CD45RA+ naive T cells. V and J are TRBV20-1 and TRBJ2-7; 9 bases map to TRBD1. The CDR3 is CSASKIGTGSYEQYF. The CDR3 nucleotides are TGCAGTGCTAGTAAGATTGGGACAGGGTCCTACGAGCAGTACTTC.